These 2 T cell receptor beta chains share one sample of origin, sequenced in a study of cytomegalovirus exposure and HLA in healthy donors. The PCR made use of 60 Vbeta and 13 Jbeta primers. Profiling relied on immunoSEQ multiplex PCR, and the TCRdb table lists in-frame clones only, not all of them. The repertoire has 75,000 to 100,000 clones, about 80% of them found once; the top ten carry 5.5% to 8%. The sequenced sample consisted of PBMCs. All receptors derive from a young man in good health and CMV-seronegative.

J is TRBJ1-1 and V is TRBV6-5; no firm D call. Deletions cut 7 bases from V and 0 bases from J, with 6 bases between. The CDR3 runs to 12 residues. CDR1 and CDR2 (germline): MNHEY, SVGAGI. In nucleotides, the CDR3 is TGTGCCAGCATCGGTATGAACACTGAAGCTTTCTTT. Its translation: CASIGMNTEAFF.

This chain uses TRBV14 with TRBJ1-1, with D perhaps TRBD1 (6 bases). From germline, CDR1 is SGHDN and CDR2 FVKESK. There are 13 residues in the CDR3. Trimming left V 3 bases short and J 5 bases short, with 10 bases between. The CDR3 spells CASSQGAGTEAFF. The DNA for the CDR3 is TGTGCCAGCAGCCAGGGGGCGGGTACTGAAGCTTTCTTT.